Listed below are T cell receptor beta chains from one sample, sequenced in a study of cytomegalovirus exposure and HLA in healthy donors. The data were produced by immunoSEQ multiplex PCR, yet TCRdb's version contains in-frame clones alone and is incomplete. This sample has more than 150,000 clones; more than 70% occur once, and the top ten carry around 0.41%. The specimen sequenced was PBMCs. The origin of the receptors is a boy younger than 10 in good health and CMV-seronegative. The CDR3 runs from the conserved cysteine through the conserved F or W. The D gene is left open where the match is weak. Clone size is given for some rows only: seen once, a few or many times, or a class if the clone is expanded.

V	D	J	size	CDR3	DNA
TRBV27	TRBD2	TRBJ2-7	.	CASSLTSDYEQYF	TGTGCCAGCAGTTTAACTAGCGACTACGAGCAGTACTTC
TRBV19	TRBD1	TRBJ1-2	.	CASSMEGQGLDRYGYTF	TGTGCCAGTAGCATGGAGGGACAGGGACTGGATAGATATGGCTACACCTTC
TRBV5-4	.	TRBJ1-1	.	CASSFRGNTEAFF	TGTGCCAGCAGCTTTCGGGGAAACACTGAAGCTTTCTTT
TRBV4-1	.	TRBJ1-5	.	CASSQVGRGDQPQHF	TGCGCCAGCAGCCAAGTGGGGCGGGGGGATCAGCCCCAGCATTTT
TRBV6-5	.	TRBJ1-1	few	CASSLRGPPETEAFF	TGTGCCAGCAGCTTACGAGGTCCTCCTGAGACTGAAGCTTTCTTT
TRBV19	TRBD1	TRBJ2-7	.	CASSIGDRLYEQYF	TGTGCCAGTAGTATAGGGGACAGACTCTACGAGCAGTACTTC
TRBV5-4	TRBD2	TRBJ2-7	.	CASSSPPSGSTYEQYF	TGTGCCAGCAGCTCCCCCCCTAGCGGGAGTACGTACGAGCAGTACTTC
TRBV9	TRBD1	TRBJ1-1	.	CASSVIGQGNTEAFF	TGTGCCAGCAGCGTAATAGGACAGGGAAACACTGAAGCTTTCTTT
TRBV6-5	.	TRBJ1-2	.	CASSYHSYYGYTF	TGTGCCAGCAGTTACCACTCTTACTATGGCTACACCTTC
TRBV29-1	.	TRBJ2-2	.	CSVFQSNTGELFF	TGCAGCGTTTTTCAGTCGAACACCGGGGAGCTGTTTTTT